This is a list of T cell receptor beta chains from one sample in a study of PD-1 blockade in classical Hodgkin lymphoma. Repertoires were generated with immunoSEQ multiplex PCR, while TCRdb's copy carries only in-frame clones and drops some. The table shows around 35,000 clones, with about 90% occurring only once. Sample: peripheral blood mononuclear cells (PBMCs), taken before the second cycle of nivolumab. These receptors all stem from a human donor with classical Hodgkin lymphoma. Each CDR3 is given with its conserved first and last residue. D genes are given only for firm matches. Part of the rows lack a size; the others show once, few, many or a class for expanded clones.

DNA	CDR3	J	size	V	D
TGTGCCACCAGCAGAGCTACCGGGGGAAACCAAGAGACCCAGTACTTC	CATSRATGGNQETQYF	TRBJ2-5	.	TRBV15	.
TGCGCCAGCGGGACTAGGGGCTACGAGCAGTACTTC	CASGTRGYEQYF	TRBJ2-7	.	TRBV4-1	TRBD2
TGTGCCAGCACACGGGATGTGAACACTGAAGCTTTCTTT	CASTRDVNTEAFF	TRBJ1-1	.	TRBV2	.
TGCGCCAGCAGCTTTTCGGGGAACACCGGGGAGCTGTTTTTT	CASSFSGNTGELFF	TRBJ2-2	.	TRBV5-1	.
TGTGCCAGCAGCAAAACCCGGACAGGCCGGAGCACAGATACGCAGTATTTT	CASSKTRTGRSTDTQYF	TRBJ2-3	.	TRBV21-1	.
TGTGCCAGCAGCTTGGAAGGGTTTCGGGCAACAGAGACCCAGTACTTC	CASSLEGFRATETQYF	TRBJ2-5	.	TRBV5-6	.
TGTGCCAGCAGCTTAGTGGAGTACCAAGAGACCCAGTACTTC	CASSLVEYQETQYF	TRBJ2-5	.	TRBV7-2	.
TGTGCCAGCAGCAAAGCCGGGAGGGCCGGGACCGCCAAGTTCATCGGGGAGCTGTTTTTT	CASSKAGRAGTAKFIGELFF	TRBJ2-2	few	TRBV21-1	.
TGCGCCAGCGCCCCGGGACAGGTGCACTACGAGCAGTACTTC	CASAPGQVHYEQYF	TRBJ2-7	.	TRBV5-1	TRBD1
TGTGCCAGCAGCCTACCCAAAAACATTCAGTACTTC	CASSLPKNIQYF	TRBJ2-4	.	TRBV11-3	.
TGCGCCAGCAGCAACCTGACATTAACCTACAATGAGCAGTTCTTC	CASSNLTLTYNEQFF	TRBJ2-1	.	TRBV5-1	.
TGCGCCAGCAGCCAAGCTCACAGAGACACAGATACGCAGTATTTT	CASSQAHRDTDTQYF	TRBJ2-3	.	TRBV4-1	.
TGTGCCAGCAGTTACTCGACAGACAACACTGAAGCTTTCTTT	CASSYSTDNTEAFF	TRBJ1-1	.	TRBV6-5	.
TGTGCCAGCAGCTTAATTCCCAGCGGGAACACTGAAGCTTTCTTT	CASSLIPSGNTEAFF	TRBJ1-1	.	TRBV7-9	.
TGTGCCTGGAGTGTAGACCAGGTCAATCAGCCCCAGCATTTT	CAWSVDQVNQPQHF	TRBJ1-5	.	TRBV30	.
TGTGCCAGTAGTGCCGGTCAGGGCAATCAGCCCCAGCATTTT	CASSAGQGNQPQHF	TRBJ1-5	few	TRBV19	.
TGTGCCAGCAGCCACAACGGGGAGACCCAGTACTTC	CASSHNGETQYF	TRBJ2-5	.	TRBV14	.
TGCGCCAGCAGCTCCTCGGACAGGGCCCAAACCCCTGGGGCCAACGTCCTGACTTTC	CASSSSDRAQTPGANVLTF	TRBJ2-6	.	TRBV5-1	TRBD1
TGCAGCTCGGGAACGCGGGATATAGTGGGGTACAATGAGCAGTTCTTC	CSSGTRDIVGYNEQFF	TRBJ2-1	.	TRBV29-1	.
TGCGCCAGCAGCTCCCAAAGGGGTTATGGGGCCAACGTCCTGACTTTC	CASSSQRGYGANVLTF	TRBJ2-6	.	TRBV5-1	.
TGTGCCAGCAGCATCGTTGGTAGCGGGACCTACGAGCAGTACTTC	CASSIVGSGTYEQYF	TRBJ2-7	.	TRBV5-4	TRBD2
TGTGCCTGGGCCACAGGCGGAAAGGGGATCCGTCTGAGCGAGCAGTACTTC	CAWATGGKGIRLSEQYF	TRBJ2-7	.	TRBV30	.
TGCAGCGTTGAAGACCCTACAACCCAAGGGGAGATCTACGAGCAGTACTTC	CSVEDPTTQGEIYEQYF	TRBJ2-7	.	TRBV29-1	.
TGTGCCAGCAGCGTGATAGCGGGAGAAGGGGAGCAGTTCTTC	CASSVIAGEGEQFF	TRBJ2-1	once	TRBV5-4	TRBD2
TGTGCCAGCAGCAGTAGCGGGCCTCATGCGCCCCAGTACTTC	CASSSSGPHAPQYF	TRBJ2-5	.	TRBV5-6	TRBD2
TGTGCCAGTACCTCGAGCGGCGGGACCTTCACAGATACGCAGTATTTT	CASTSSGGTFTDTQYF	TRBJ2-3	.	TRBV19	.
TGTGCCAGCAGTTTAAGTCAGGGGGCTCTAGGCTACACCTTC	CASSLSQGALGYTF	TRBJ1-2	.	TRBV28	TRBD1
TGCAGCGTTGAAGATAGCCTGAGGGGCTACGAGCAGTACTTC	CSVEDSLRGYEQYF	TRBJ2-7	.	TRBV29-1	.
TGTGCCAGCATCCTAGCGGGATTATACGAGCAGTACTTC	CASILAGLYEQYF	TRBJ2-7	.	TRBV6-1	TRBD2
TGCGCCAGCAGCCAAGTTAACTTAATCTCCTACAATGAGCAGTTCTTC	CASSQVNLISYNEQFF	TRBJ2-1	.	TRBV4-1	.
TGTGCCAGCTCACGTTCAGGATCAGGGGATGAGCAGTTCTTC	CASSRSGSGDEQFF	TRBJ2-1	.	TRBV18	.
TGCGCCAGCAGCGGGGGGAGCTCCTACAATGAGCAGTTCTTC	CASSGGSSYNEQFF	TRBJ2-1	.	TRBV5-1	.
TGTGCCAGCAGTTCCCCACCCTACGAGCAGTACTTC	CASSSPPYEQYF	TRBJ2-7	.	TRBV28	.
TGTGCCAGCAGCCTTACACAGGGGGCGGTAAGGGTTGGCTACACCTTC	CASSLTQGAVRVGYTF	TRBJ1-2	.	TRBV21-1	.
TGTGCCAGTAGCAGACAGGGGTTCAACATTCAGTACTTC	CASSRQGFNIQYF	TRBJ2-4	.	TRBV19	TRBD1
TGTGCCAGCAGTTTAGTGACCCTCGAGCAGTACTTC	CASSLVTLEQYF	TRBJ2-7	.	TRBV28	.
TGTGCCAGCAGCGTAGAGCCAGGAGATATCACTGAAGCTTTCTTT	CASSVEPGDITEAFF	TRBJ1-1	.	TRBV9	.
TGTGCCAGCAGCCGGACTAGCGGGAGCTCCTACGAGCAGTACTTC	CASSRTSGSSYEQYF	TRBJ2-7	.	TRBV4-2	TRBD2
TGCGCCAGCGGGGTAGCGGGCCTCTCCTACAATGAGCAGTTCTTC	CASGVAGLSYNEQFF	TRBJ2-1	.	TRBV5-1	TRBD2
TGTGCCAGCTCACCCAAATACGAGCAGTACTTC	CASSPKYEQYF	TRBJ2-7	.	TRBV18	.
TGTGCCAGTAGTGGGACAGGGTCCTACGAGCAGTACTTC	CASSGTGSYEQYF	TRBJ2-7	.	TRBV19	TRBD1
TGTGCCAGCAGTTTGGGTGTTGGGGACTGGGGGGAGCAGTACTTC	CASSLGVGDWGEQYF	TRBJ2-7	.	TRBV27	.
TGTGCCAGCAGCTTTCTCCTTACAGGGTTTTCGTACAATGAGCAGTTCTTC	CASSFLLTGFSYNEQFF	TRBJ2-1	.	TRBV7-9	.
TGTGCCAGCAGGACATACAGGGATTACAGAAATGAGCAGTTCTTC	CASRTYRDYRNEQFF	TRBJ2-1	once	TRBV6-5	.
TGTGCCAGCAGCCAGACCTTCTCTGGAAACACCATATATTTT	CASSQTFSGNTIYF	TRBJ1-3	.	TRBV5-5	.
TGTGCCAGCAGTGACCCGACAGGGGGGGGCTACACTGAAGCTTTCTTT	CASSDPTGGGYTEAFF	TRBJ1-1	.	TRBV6-1	TRBD1